The next 20 T cell receptor beta chains were all read from a single sample in a study of response to subunit inactivated influenza vaccine. TCRdb re-derived calls from the RT-PCR reads in MiXCR, one entry per CDR3 protein. This table holds about 780,000 distinct CDR3 sequences, under 20% found once. The starting material was PBMCs from blood, obtained 4 to 6 days after vaccination. Receptors were obtained from a man between 45 and 60 years old who received an inactivated influenza vaccine.

Ten or more counts support this clonotype. The chain uses TRBV4-2 and TRBJ2-1; 9 nucleotides agree with TRBD2. The V gene end was trimmed by 3 bases and the J gene end by 12 bases; junction bases not matched to a gene: 9. The length of the CDR3 is 14 residues. CDR1 is LGHNA, CDR2 YNFKEQ, per germline. The CDR3 sequence is CASSQDERGLAQFF. The CDR3 bases are TGTGCCAGCAGCCAGGACGAGAGGGGACTAGCGCAGTTCTTC.

Only a few counts were recorded for this clonotype. The genes are TRBV29-1 and TRBJ1-2, with D maybe TRBD1 (6 bases). The V and J ends lost 5 bases and 0 bases respectively, with 22 bases between them. Per the germline V gene, CDR1 is SQVTM and CDR2 is ANQGSEA. CDR3 length equals 17 residues. CDR3 region: CSVFHGRGLSANYGYTF. CDR3 coding DNA: TGCAGCGTTTTTCACGGCAGGGGTCTTTCAGCTAACTATGGCTACACCTTC.

This clonotype came up a few times. This sequence joins TRBV7-3 and TRBJ2-2; D is undetermined. The CDR3 loop spans 16 amino acids. V dropped 5 bases and J dropped 7 bases, with 20 bases sitting between them. Looked up from germline, CDR1 is SGHTA and CDR2 is FQGTGA. The DNA for the CDR3 is TGTGCCAGCAGCCCAGGCGCTAGTTCCTGGCTCGGGGAGCTGTTTTTT. This codes for CASSPGASSWLGELFF.

The V gene is TRBV5-1, the J gene TRBJ1-4; 7 bases are a match to TRBD1. This CDR3 region has 16 residues. V lost 3 bases, J lost 4 bases, and 9 bases stayed unmatched. Germline V gene data show CDR1 as SGHRS and CDR2 as YFSETQ. The CDR3 reads CASSSQPGQINEKLFF. In DNA form, the CDR3 reads TGCGCCAGCAGCTCACAACCGGGACAGATTAATGAAAAACTGTTTTTT.

The sample holds one count of this clonotype. This chain connects TRBV3-1 to TRBJ2-4; 8 positions match TRBD2. CDR3 size: 14 residues. CDR1 is LGHDT and CDR2 is YNNKEL in the germline V gene (reference sequence). Trimming removed 2 bases from V and 10 bases from J; junction bases left unmatched: 7. CDR3 nucleotide sequence: TGTGCCAGCAGCCAACCCGGGAGGGGAGGAATTCAGTACTTC. It codes for CASSQPGRGGIQYF.

The chain carries TRBV6-1 and TRBJ2-7; TRBD1 matches at 8 bases. Losses at the gene ends were 6 bases for V and 5 bases for J; bases not matched to a gene: 12. The V gene's germline CDR1 is MNHNS and CDR2 SASEGT. This CDR3 region has 15 residues. The CDR3 region is CASRTYDRGPHEQYF. The CDR3 region has the DNA TGTGCCAGCAGGACCTATGACAGGGGCCCCCACGAGCAGTACTTC.

The genes are TRBV7-2 and TRBJ1-3; D not resolved. V shed 5 bases and J shed 0 bases, with 14 bases lying between them. Germline CDR1 and CDR2: SGHTA and FQGNSA. The CDR3 totals 16 residues. This CDR3 reads CASSPQTRSSGNTIYF. The CDR3 DNA is TGTGCCAGCAGCCCCCAGACAAGGAGCTCTGGAAACACCATATATTTT.

This clonotype was seen a few times. J is TRBJ2-6 and V is TRBV7-9; possible D gene TRBD1, 6 bases. Looked up from germline, CDR1 is SEHNR and CDR2 is FQNEAQ (reference sequence). The ends were cut back, 1 base at V and 4 bases at J, with 14 bases in the middle. The CDR3 consists of 17 residues. The CDR3 DNA reads TGTGCCAGCAGCTTAGACTACAGGGAGCTCGGGGCCAACGTCCTGACTTTC. Its protein is CASSLDYRELGANVLTF.

CDR3 DNA: TGCAGTGCTAGCAGCTTCTACGAGCAGTACTTC. Its protein product is CSASSFYEQYF. The V call is TRBV20-1, the J call TRBJ2-7; no clear D gene. Trimming removed 3 bases at V and 3 bases at J, with 6 bases between. CDR1 DFQATT and CDR2 SNEGSKA come from the germline V gene (reference sequence). The CDR3 totals 11 residues.

This clonotype was picked up a small number of times. The chain uses TRBV20-1 and TRBJ1-5; 7 bases line up with TRBD1. Germline V gene sequence: CDR1 DFQATT, CDR2 SNEGSKA (reference sequence). The V segment lost 6 bases and the J segment 5 bases; nucleotides outside the gene matches: 7. The CDR3 extends over 13 amino acids. The CDR3 region is CSAATGPDQPQHF. CDR3 DNA sequence: TGCAGTGCAGCGACAGGGCCCGATCAGCCCCAGCATTTT.

The chain recombines TRBV28 with TRBJ1-1, with TRBD1 matching over 7 bases. V lost 1 base and J lost 3; bases outside the gene matches: 2. The CDR3 runs to 14 residues. CDR1 is MDHEN, CDR2 SYDVKM, per germline. The CDR3 protein is CASSLSTGYTEAFF. CDR3 bases: TGTGCCAGCAGTTTATCGACAGGGTACACTGAAGCTTTCTTT.

The table lists this clonotype with a few counts. The V gene is TRBV12-3 or TRBV12-4, the J gene TRBJ2-7; the D gene is possibly TRBD1 (6 bases). With 1 base removed from V and 3 bases from J, the gap between germline ends came to 13 bases. The CDR3 is 15 amino acids. The CDR3 loop reads CASSLGQGSFYEQYF. The CDR3 nucleotides are TGTGCCAGCAGTTTAGGGCAGGGGTCATTCTACGAGCAGTACTTC.

The V call is TRBV11-2, the J call TRBJ2-3, with 9 nucleotides matching TRBD2. The CDR3 covers 17 residues. The ends lost 6 bases at V and 4 bases at J; junction bases unmatched: 14. Per the germline V gene, CDR1 is SGHAT and CDR2 is FQNNGV. The CDR3 nucleotides are TGTGCCAGCAGACGTGGGGACCTAGCGGGACGATCAGATACGCAGTATTTT. Its translation is CASRRGDLAGRSDTQYF.

The chain joins TRBV7-2 to TRBJ2-7; 8 bases are shared with TRBD1. There are 13 residues in the CDR3. CDR1 is SGHTA, CDR2 FQGNSA, per germline. V gave up 3 bases and J gave up 7 bases; unmatched junction bases: 5. The CDR3 DNA follows: TGTGCCAGCAGCTTCCGACAGGGGCGGGAGCAGTACTTC. Protein product: CASSFRQGREQYF. The variable domain in full, with the rest retrieved from reference TRBV7-2 and TRBJ2-7, is GAGVSQSPSNKVTEKGKDVELRCDPISGHTALYWYRQSLGQGLEFLIYFQGNSAPDKSGLPSDRFSAERTGGSVSTLTIQRTQQEDSAVYLCASSFRQGREQYFGPGTRLTVT.

This clonotype is a singleton in its sample. V and J are TRBV7-2 and TRBJ2-2; D is perhaps TRBD1 or TRBD2 (6 bases each). This CDR3 spans 15 amino acids. In germline, CDR1 is SGHTA, CDR2 FQGNSA. Trimming removed 4 bases from V and 1 base from J, with 10 bases in between. CDR3 protein: CASSWRGQNTGELFF. CDR3 bases: TGTGCCAGCAGCTGGAGGGGACAGAACACCGGGGAGCTGTTTTTT.

This rearrangement joins TRBV2 to TRBJ2-7; 8 bases fit TRBD1. Germline values: CDR1 SNHLY, CDR2 FYNNEI. V was pared by 7 bases and J by 7 bases, with 9 bases of the junction left unmatched. The CDR3 covers 13 residues. The CDR3 region has the DNA TGTGCCAGCACTAGAGGACAGGGCTGGGAGCAGTACTTC. This sequence encodes CASTRGQGWEQYF.

A few counts support this clonotype. The chain uses TRBV20-1 and TRBJ2-3, with TRBD1 matching over 8 bases. The germline V gene encodes CDR1 DFQATT and CDR2 SNEGSKA (reference sequence). This CDR3 contains 14 residues. V lost 4 bases, J lost 1 base, and 4 bases stayed unmatched. DNA of the CDR3: TGCAGTGCTACCGGCAGGGGGCGCACAGATACGCAGTATTTT. As protein: CSATGRGRTDTQYF.

The J gene is TRBJ2-2, the V gene TRBV28; D is undetermined. In germline, CDR1 is MDHEN, CDR2 SYDVKM. The CDR3 runs 15 residues. Trimming left V 5 bases short and J 2 bases short, with 12 bases between. This CDR3 is CASSPQSGNTGELFF. In nucleotides, the CDR3 is TGTGCCAGCAGTCCACAGTCGGGTAACACCGGGGAGCTGTTTTTT. The full variable domain, in which reference TRBV28 and TRBJ2-2 provide the parts outside the CDR3, is DVKVTQSSRYLVKRTGEKVFLECVQDMDHENMFWYRQDPGLGLRLIYFSYDVKMKEKGDIPEGYSVSREKKERFSLILESASTNQTSMYLCASSPQSGNTGELFFGEGSRLTVL.

V gene TRBV20-1 combines with J gene TRBJ2-1, with 10 nucleotides matching TRBD2. After removal of 2 bases from V and 3 bases from J, the junction contained 10 bases not matched to a gene. CDR3 length: 17 residues. From germline, CDR1 is DFQATT and CDR2 SNEGSKA (reference sequence). In nucleotides, the CDR3 is TGCAGTGCTAGAAAAGCGGGGGGGCGAGAAAGCTACAATGAGCAGTTCTTC. Its protein is CSARKAGGRESYNEQFF.

The chain joins TRBV12-3 or TRBV12-4 to TRBJ2-6; D is unclear. V was clipped by 8 bases and J by 4 bases, with 9 bases between them. This CDR3 spans 13 amino acids. CDR3 region: CASGPSGANVLTF. DNA of the CDR3: TGTGCCAGCGGCCCGTCCGGGGCCAACGTCCTGACTTTC.